These 18 T cell receptor beta chains share one sample of origin, sequenced in a study of immune heterogeneity within non-small cell lung tumors. Bulk tumor genomic DNA was the template, and each sample received 600 ng. Biopsies that were spaced far apart were taken, several per primary tumor, during surgery. Untreated, newly diagnosed non-small cell lung cancer patients underwent curative surgery. The TCR beta CDR3 region underwent multiplex PCR amplification with 32 V and 13 J primers. In TCRdb, the multiplex PCR reads were re-called with MiXCR into one record per CDR3 protein. The table shows around 15,000 distinct CDR3 sequences, with approximately 30% occurring only once. The sequencing sample was made of lung tumor tissue. These receptors were taken from a woman between 45 and 65 years old with non-small cell lung cancer.

This clonotype showed up just once. The chain is built from TRBV27 and TRBJ2-2; perhaps D is TRBD1 or TRBD2 (7 bases each). Germline CDR1 reads MNHEY; CDR2 reads SMNVEV (reference sequence). V was cut by 2 bases and J by 5 bases, with 12 bases left in between. This CDR3 region has 15 residues. Here the CDR3 DNA reads TGTGCCAGCAGTTTACACAGGGGAGGGACCGGGGAGCTGTTTTTT. Translation: CASSLHRGGTGELFF.

Regarding this clonotype: This may be a read error: a much more frequent sequence differs by one nucleotide. Likely a read error: the CDR3 ends without its conserved phenylalanine or tryptophan. The chain couples TRBV7-6 to TRBJ1-2, with 7 bases identical to TRBD1. The V and J ends lost 5 bases and 8 bases, in that order; junction bases with no gene match: 14. Germline V lookup: CDR1 SGHVS, CDR2 FNYEAQ. This CDR3 is 15 amino acids long. CDR3 sequence reads: CASSPAGEGAGGYTL. The CDR3 DNA reads TGTGCCAGCAGCCCCGCCGGGGAGGGGGCAGGAGGCTACACCCTC.

This clonotype has ten or more counts. The chain carries TRBV30 and TRBJ1-5; 8 positions match TRBD1. CDR1 and CDR2 from the germline V gene are GTSNPN and SVGIG (reference sequence). The ends lost 0 bases at V and 2 bases at J; junction bases unmatched: 18. This CDR3 has 20 amino acids. The CDR3 bases are TGTGCCTGGAGTGTAGTGAAGCGGGGACAGGTGGGTTACGGCAATCAGCCCCAGCATTTT. Translating it yields CAWSVVKRGQVGYGNQPQHF.

The chain links TRBV5-6 to TRBJ1-1; no clear D gene. The CDR3 sequence is 13 residues long. Looked up from germline, CDR1 is SGHDT and CDR2 is YYEEEE. Trimming removed 4 bases at V and 1 base at J, with 8 bases between. CDR3 DNA: TGTGCCAGCAGCGTACGACAGAACACTGAAGCTTTCTTT. Its protein product is CASSVRQNTEAFF.

At least ten counts were recorded for this clonotype. V is TRBV6-1 and J is TRBJ1-5, with D tentatively TRBD1 (5 bases). CDR3 length: 14 amino acids. The V end lost 8 bases, the J end lost 4 bases, and 15 bases lay between the germline ends. The germline gives CDR1 MNHNS, CDR2 SASEGT. The CDR3: CASREGVGNQPQHF. The CDR3 nucleotides are TGTGCCAGCCGGGAAGGGGTCGGGAATCAGCCCCAGCATTTT.

The V and J genes are TRBV6-1 and TRBJ1-6; no clear D. V dropped 3 bases and J dropped 15 bases, with 15 bases sitting between them. This CDR3 is 13 amino acids long. The germline V gene has CDR1 MNHNS and CDR2 SASEGT. The CDR3 region has the DNA TGTGCCAGCAGTGAGCAAAGGAATTCAAACCTCCACTTT. It is translated as CASSEQRNSNLHF.

This clonotype has ten or more counts. The chain couples TRBV7-9 to TRBJ2-7, with D perhaps TRBD2 (6 bases). CDR1 SEHNR and CDR2 FQNEAQ come from the germline V gene (reference sequence). V lost 6 bases, J lost 4 bases, and 19 bases lay in between. CDR3 length: 15 amino acids. DNA for the CDR3: TGTGCCAGCAGTGACGGGGGAGCCCTCAAATACGAGCAGTACTTC. It yields the protein CASSDGGALKYEQYF.

CDR3 sequence reads: CATSREIGEQYF. The CDR3 nucleotides are TGTGCCACCAGCAGAGAAATAGGCGAGCAGTACTTC. This sequence joins TRBV15 and TRBJ2-7, with unresolved D. Germline V CDR1 and CDR2: LNHNV, YYDKDF (reference sequence). This CDR3 region has 12 residues. V shed 0 bases and J shed 6 bases, with 6 bases lying between them.

In DNA, the CDR3 is TGTGCCAGCAGTTTGGGTGGACAGGGAGGGAGGAATGAGCAGTTCTTC. Amino acids: CASSLGGQGGRNEQFF. This sequence joins TRBV27 and TRBJ2-1; D is perhaps TRBD1 (8 bases). V shed 3 bases and J shed 7 bases, with 19 bases lying between them. The CDR3 spans 16 residues. Germline assignment: CDR1 MNHEY and CDR2 SMNVEV (reference sequence).

This clonotype was counted many times. The chain is built from TRBV19 and TRBJ1-1; 7 positions match TRBD1. The CDR3 runs 15 residues. V was pared by 5 bases and J by 5 bases, with 11 bases of the junction left unmatched. Germline V gene data show CDR1 as LNHDA and CDR2 as SQIVND (reference sequence). The CDR3 DNA follows: TGTGCCAGTAGTCCCAGACCGACAGGGCGTACTGAAGCTTTCTTT. Translation: CASSPRPTGRTEAFF.

As for this clonotype: The CDR3 does not close with the conserved phenylalanine or tryptophan, likely indicating a read error. The V call is TRBV6-8, the J call TRBJ2-1; the D gene is possibly TRBD2 (6 bases). V lost 0 bases to trimming and J lost 5 bases, with 20 bases between them. Germline assignment: CDR1 MNHGY and CDR2 SAAAGT. There are 18 residues in the CDR3. CDR3 sequence: CASSYSVPGLATHNEQFL. The CDR3 nucleotides are TGTGCCAGCAGTTACTCGGTACCGGGACTGGCGACACACAATGAGCAGTTCTTA.

This clonotype has at least ten counts. V usage is TRBV2 and J usage is TRBJ1-6, with D uncertain. Germline CDR1 SNHLY, CDR2 FYNNEI. Trimming removed 7 bases at V and 3 bases at J, with 16 bases between. This CDR3 spans 16 amino acids. CDR3 DNA sequence: TGTGCCAGCATACTAGGCGGCGGTATCTATAATTCACCCCTCCACTTT. Translated, it gives CASILGGGIYNSPLHF.

In its sample, this clonotype was seen many times. The chain carries TRBV5-8 and TRBJ2-6; 9 bases match TRBD1. The V gene's germline CDR1 is SGHTS and CDR2 YDEGEE. CDR3 length: 16 residues. J gave up 4 bases and V 4 bases, and 6 bases lay outside the gene matches. CDR3 residues: CASSRQGVAGANVLTF. CDR3 bases: TGTGCCAGCAGCCGACAGGGGGTGGCCGGGGCCAACGTCCTGACTTTC.

The gene calls are TRBV11-2 and TRBJ2-7; 7 bases are shared with TRBD2. The trim removed 5 bases at V and 2 bases at J, leaving 0 bases unmatched. Germline V gene sequence: CDR1 SGHAT, CDR2 FQNNGV. The CDR3 sequence is 12 residues long. For the CDR3, the DNA is TGTGCCAGCAGCCGGGGGGCCTACGAGCAGTACTTC. As protein: CASSRGAYEQYF.

This clonotype was detected a few times. The chain carries TRBV15 and TRBJ2-2; 7 nucleotides line up with TRBD2. The CDR3 consists of 16 residues. Trimming cost V 5 bases and J 4 bases; bases outside gene matches: 10. Germline CDR1 is LNHNV and CDR2 is YYDKDF (reference sequence). The CDR3 nucleotides read TGTGCCACCAGCCACGGGGCGGGAGTTCCCACCGGGGAGCTGTTTTTT. As protein: CATSHGAGVPTGELFF.

Many counts were recorded for this clonotype. The CDR3 coding sequence is TGTGCCAGCAGGTCCGGGGGAGTCACTGAAGCTTTCTTT. Its translation is CASRSGGVTEAFF. The gene calls are TRBV6-1 and TRBJ1-1; possible D gene TRBD1, 5 bases. The ends were cut back, 6 bases at V and 4 bases at J, with 12 bases in the middle. Looked up from germline, CDR1 is MNHNS and CDR2 is SASEGT. CDR3 length: 13 amino acids.

The chain uses TRBV2 and TRBJ1-5; TRBD1 matches at 8 bases. J was trimmed by 8 bases and V by 0 bases; bases with no gene match: 12. Germline lookup yields CDR1 SNHLY and CDR2 FYNNEI. CDR3 length equals 17 residues. CDR3 in DNA: TGTGCCAGCAGTGAAGCGGCTTGGACAGGGAAGGATAAGCCCCAGCATTTT. Protein sequence: CASSEAAWTGKDKPQHF.

The sample holds many counts of this clonotype. The chain is built from TRBV7-9 and TRBJ2-3; no clear D gene. This CDR3 contains 13 residues. The germline V gene has CDR1 SEHNR and CDR2 FQNEAQ (reference sequence). With 7 bases removed from V and 0 bases from J, the gap between germline ends came to 8 bases. The CDR3 DNA is TGTGCCAGCAAGGCCTCTAGCACAGATACGCAGTATTTT. It specifies CASKASSTDTQYF.